The 10 T cell receptor beta chains below come from one sample, sequenced in a study of tumor and adjacent non-tumor tissue in lung cancer. RNA was extracted from bulk tissue without any cell sorting. TCRbeta libraries were built with three rounds of nested PCR, modified from ARM-PCR. TCRdb used MiXCR to reprocess the multiplex PCR reads, holding one entry per CDR3 protein. The sample records roughly 220,000 distinct CDR3 sequences, around 70% being singletons. Source material: lung tumor tissue. These receptors were obtained from a man aged 55-75 years with non-small cell lung cancer.

A remark on this clonotype: One end of the junction is discordant with germline, which a read error may explain. The chain joins TRBV20-1 to TRBJ1-5; tentatively, D is TRBD1 (5 bases). Germline CDR1 is DFQATT and CDR2 is SNEGSKA (reference sequence). This CDR3 comprises 14 residues. The CDR3 coding sequence is TGCAGTGTTAGGAGGGGCCCCGGCAATCAGCCCCATCATTTT. This sequence encodes CSVRRGPGNQPHHF.

To note about this clonotype: Given a much more abundant clone one base away, this may be a read error. V is TRBV20-1 and J is TRBJ2-5; D tentatively reads TRBD1 or TRBD2 (6 bases each). V lost 6 bases and J lost 5, with 16 bases in between. CDR1 and CDR2 (germline): DFQATT, SNEGSKA (reference sequence). CDR3 length equals 13 residues. The CDR3 bases are TGCAGTGCGGTAACGGGGGCGTACGAGACCCAGTACTTC. This translates into CSAVTGAYETQYF.

For this clonotype: A much larger clone differs by one base, so this may be a read error. Likely a read error: the CDR3 ends without its conserved phenylalanine or tryptophan. The chain has TRBV6-2 or TRBV6-3 and TRBJ2-2; no clear D. The CDR3 totals 12 residues. Trimming took 2 bases from V and 8 from J, leaving 6 bases between them. The V gene's germline CDR1 is MNHEY and CDR2 SVGEGT. For the CDR3, the DNA is TGTGCCAGCAGTTACCCGATTGGGGAGCTGTTTTGT. Translated: CASSYPIGELFC.

As for this clonotype: A clone one base away is much larger, so this may be a read error. The V and J genes are TRBV5-1 and TRBJ2-3; no clear D. Per germline, CDR1 SGHRS and CDR2 YFSETQ. There are 16 residues in the CDR3. Trimming shortened V by 0 bases and J by 0 bases, and 11 bases separated the two germline ends. The CDR3 region is CASSLGIALSTDTQYF. The CDR3 DNA reads TGCGCCAGCAGCTTGGGGATAGCCCTTAGCACAGATACGCAGTATTTT.

In this sample, this clonotype turned up a few times. The V call is TRBV11-2, the J call TRBJ1-2, with 9 bases identical to TRBD1. The germline V gene encodes CDR1 SGHAT and CDR2 FQNNGV. V lost 4 bases and J lost 6; bases outside the gene matches: 6. The CDR3 runs to 14 residues. CDR3 bases: TGTGCCAGCAGCTCCGGACAGGGGAGGGATGGCTACACCTTC. Its protein product is CASSSGQGRDGYTF.

This clonotype was seen a handful of times. The CDR3 is CSAKGQGGEKLFF. The CDR3 DNA follows: TGCAGTGCTAAAGGTCAGGGAGGTGAAAAACTGTTTTTT. This rearrangement joins TRBV20-1 to TRBJ1-4, with D possibly matching TRBD1 (5 bases). The ends were cut back, 4 bases at V and 7 bases at J, with 13 bases in the middle. CDR3 size: 13 residues. The germline CDR1 and CDR2 sequences are DFQATT and SNEGSKA (reference sequence).

The table lists this clonotype with a count of one. Being one base from a much bigger clone, this may be a read error. This rearrangement joins TRBV29-1 to TRBJ1-2; 8 bases are a match to TRBD1. Germline V lookup: CDR1 SQVTM, CDR2 ANQGSEA. The trim removed 6 bases at V and 1 base at J, leaving 4 bases unmatched. This CDR3 comprises 13 residues. As DNA, the CDR3 is TGCAGCGTGGGACAGGAAGTTAACTATGGCTACACCTTC. It is translated as CSVGQEVNYGYTF.

Comments on this clonotype: The germline gene is not matched at one end of the junction; a read error may be the cause. The rearrangement links TRBV11-3 to TRBJ2-1; TRBD2 matches 11 bases. The CDR3 runs 15 residues. CDR1 is SGHNT and CDR2 is YENEEA in the germline V gene. The CDR3 bases are TGTGCCAGCAGCTCCCTAGCGGGAGGTTACAATGACCAGTTTTTC. This gives the protein CASSSLAGGYNDQFF. Drawing the rest from reference TRBV11-3 and TRBJ2-1, the complete variable domain is EAGVVQSPRYKIIEKKQPVAFWCNPISGHNTLYWYLQNLGQGPELLIRYENEEAVDDSQLPKDRFSAERLKGVDSTLKIQPAELGDSAVYLCASSSLAGGYNDQFFGPGTRLTVL.

In the case of this clonotype: Without the conserved terminal phenylalanine or tryptophan, this CDR3 likely stems from a read error. The gene calls are TRBV6-2 or TRBV6-3 and TRBJ1-2; D unclear. Trimming pared 7 bases from V and 5 bases from J, leaving 17 bases between. This CDR3 is built from 14 residues. Germline CDR1 MNHEY, CDR2 SVGEGT. The CDR3 DNA is TGTGCCAGCACTCTTGGACTCCCGGGATATGGCTACACCTTA. Translation gives CASTLGLPGYGYTL.

Comment on this clonotype: One junction end disagrees with the germline gene, perhaps due to a read error. This chain links TRBV11-3 with TRBJ1-1; no firm D call. This CDR3 is 13 amino acids long. The V gene's germline CDR1 is SGHNT and CDR2 YENEEA. The CDR3 nucleotides read TGTACCAGCAGCTTAAATCAGAACACTGAGGCTTTCTTT. Translation: CTSSLNQNTEAFF.